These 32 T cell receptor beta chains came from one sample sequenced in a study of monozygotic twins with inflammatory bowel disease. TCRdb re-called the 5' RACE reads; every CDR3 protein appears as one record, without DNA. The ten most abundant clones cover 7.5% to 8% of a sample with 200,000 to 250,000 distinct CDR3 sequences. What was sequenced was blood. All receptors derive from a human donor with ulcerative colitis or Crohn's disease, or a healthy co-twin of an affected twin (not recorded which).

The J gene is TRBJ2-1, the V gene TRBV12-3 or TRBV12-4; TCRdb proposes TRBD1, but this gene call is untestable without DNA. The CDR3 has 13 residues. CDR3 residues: CASYGVAGSEQFF.

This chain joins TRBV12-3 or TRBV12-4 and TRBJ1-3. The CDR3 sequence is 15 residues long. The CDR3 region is CASSLRPAPGNTIYF.

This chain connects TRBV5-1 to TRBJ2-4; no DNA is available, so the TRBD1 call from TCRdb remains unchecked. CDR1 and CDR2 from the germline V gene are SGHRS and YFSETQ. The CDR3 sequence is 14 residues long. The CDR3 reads CASSSGQGMNIQYF.

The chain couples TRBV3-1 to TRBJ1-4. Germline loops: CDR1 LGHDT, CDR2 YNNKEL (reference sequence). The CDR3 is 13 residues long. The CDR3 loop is CASSFHHNEKLFF. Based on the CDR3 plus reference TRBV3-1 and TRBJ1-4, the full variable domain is DTAVSQTPKYLVTQMGNDKSIKCEQNLGHDTMYWYKQDSKKFLKIMFSYNNKELIINETVPNRFSPKSPDKAHLNLHINSLELGDSAVYFCASSFHHNEKLFFGSGTQLSVL.

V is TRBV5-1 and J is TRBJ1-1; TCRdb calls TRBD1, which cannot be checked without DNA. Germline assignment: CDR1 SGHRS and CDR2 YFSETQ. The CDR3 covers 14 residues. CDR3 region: CASSRDSMNTEAFF.

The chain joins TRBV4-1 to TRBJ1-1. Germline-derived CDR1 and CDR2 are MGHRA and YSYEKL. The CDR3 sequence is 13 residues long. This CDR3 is CASSQEAYTEAFF.

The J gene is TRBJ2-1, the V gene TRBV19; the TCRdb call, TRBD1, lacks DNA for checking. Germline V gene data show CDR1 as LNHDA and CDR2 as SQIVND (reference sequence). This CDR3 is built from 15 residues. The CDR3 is CASSKDRVRYNEQFF.

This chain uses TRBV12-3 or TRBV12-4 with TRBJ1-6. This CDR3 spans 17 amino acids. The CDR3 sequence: CASSLAGPSSYNSPLHF.

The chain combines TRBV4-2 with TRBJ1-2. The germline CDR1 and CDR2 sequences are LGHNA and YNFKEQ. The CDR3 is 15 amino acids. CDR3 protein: CASSQEAYSVYGYTF.

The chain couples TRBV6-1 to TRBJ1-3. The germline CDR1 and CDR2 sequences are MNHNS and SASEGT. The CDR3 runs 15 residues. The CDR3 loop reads CASSDLGGSGNTIYF.

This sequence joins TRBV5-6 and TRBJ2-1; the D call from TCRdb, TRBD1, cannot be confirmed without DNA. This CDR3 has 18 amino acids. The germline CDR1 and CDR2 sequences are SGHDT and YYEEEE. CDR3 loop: CASSLAVGTGGSGNEQFF.

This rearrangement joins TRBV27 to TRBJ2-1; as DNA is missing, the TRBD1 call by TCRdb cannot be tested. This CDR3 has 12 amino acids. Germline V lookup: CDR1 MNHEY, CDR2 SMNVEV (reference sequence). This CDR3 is CASRDSYNEQFF.

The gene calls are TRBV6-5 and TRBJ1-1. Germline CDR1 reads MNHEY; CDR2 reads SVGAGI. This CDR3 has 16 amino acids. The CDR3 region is CASSYRWDGRNTEAFF.

This CDR3 reads CASSLYKPGQASSYEQYF. V is TRBV5-1 and J is TRBJ2-7; no DNA is available, so the TRBD1 call from TCRdb remains unchecked. The CDR3 covers 18 residues. Per germline, CDR1 SGHRS and CDR2 YFSETQ. The full variable domain, its missing parts supplied by reference TRBV5-1 and TRBJ2-7, is KAGVTQTPRYLIKTRGQQVTLSCSPISGHRSVSWYQQTPGQGLQFLFEYFSETQRNKGNFPGRFSGRQFSNSRSEMNVSTLELGDSALYLCASSLYKPGQASSYEQYFGPGTRLTVT.

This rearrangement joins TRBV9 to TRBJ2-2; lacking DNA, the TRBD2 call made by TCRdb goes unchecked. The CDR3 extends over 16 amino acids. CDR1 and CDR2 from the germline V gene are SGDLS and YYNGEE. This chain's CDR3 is CASSPRTSGKAGELFF.

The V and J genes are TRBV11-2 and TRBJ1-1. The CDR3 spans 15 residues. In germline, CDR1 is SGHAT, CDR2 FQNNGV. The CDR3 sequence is CASSLEGQSRAEAFF.

CDR3: CASSSAGPREQYF. The genes are TRBV5-4 and TRBJ2-7; TCRdb reports TRBD2, a call that lacks DNA to check it against. Germline CDR1 is SGHNT and CDR2 is YYREEE (reference sequence). CDR3 length: 13 amino acids.

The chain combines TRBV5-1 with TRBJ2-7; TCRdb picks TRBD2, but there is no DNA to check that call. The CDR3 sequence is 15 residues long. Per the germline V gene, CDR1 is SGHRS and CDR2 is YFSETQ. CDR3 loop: CASSQGQALSYEQYF.

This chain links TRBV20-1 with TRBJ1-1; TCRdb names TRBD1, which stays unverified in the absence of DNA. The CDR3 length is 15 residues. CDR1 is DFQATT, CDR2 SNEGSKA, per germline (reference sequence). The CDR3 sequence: CSALPRQGRTTEAFF.

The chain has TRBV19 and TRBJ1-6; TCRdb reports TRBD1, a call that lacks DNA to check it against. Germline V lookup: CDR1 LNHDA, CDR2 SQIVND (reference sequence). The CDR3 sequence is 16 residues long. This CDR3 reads CASIRTGLDYNSPLHF.

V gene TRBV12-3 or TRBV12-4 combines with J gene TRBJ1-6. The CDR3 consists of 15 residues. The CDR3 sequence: CASTLGGGSNSPLHF.

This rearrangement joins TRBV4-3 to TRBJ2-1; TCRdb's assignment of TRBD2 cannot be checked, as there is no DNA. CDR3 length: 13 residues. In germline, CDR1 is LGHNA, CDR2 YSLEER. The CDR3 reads CASSRVAGDEQFF.

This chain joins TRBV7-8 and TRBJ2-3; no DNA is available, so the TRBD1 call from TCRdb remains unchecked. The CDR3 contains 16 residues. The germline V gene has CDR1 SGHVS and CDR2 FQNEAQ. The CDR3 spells CASSLLGQGFTDTQYF.

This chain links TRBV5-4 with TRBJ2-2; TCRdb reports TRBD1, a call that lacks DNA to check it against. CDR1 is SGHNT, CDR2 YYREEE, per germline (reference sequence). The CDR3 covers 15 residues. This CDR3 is CASSFGGSNTGELFF.

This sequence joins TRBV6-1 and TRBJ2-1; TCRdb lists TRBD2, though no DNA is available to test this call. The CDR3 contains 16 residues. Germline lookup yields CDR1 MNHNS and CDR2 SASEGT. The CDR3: CASRKSGTSGPNEQFF.

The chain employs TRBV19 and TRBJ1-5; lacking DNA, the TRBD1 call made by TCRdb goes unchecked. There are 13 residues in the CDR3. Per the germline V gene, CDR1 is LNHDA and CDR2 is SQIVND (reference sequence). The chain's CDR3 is CASSPDRDQPQHF.

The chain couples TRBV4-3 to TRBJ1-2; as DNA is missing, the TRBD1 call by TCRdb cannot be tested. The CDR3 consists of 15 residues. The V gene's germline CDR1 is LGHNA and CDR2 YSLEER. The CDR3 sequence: CASSQDPTPVSGYTF.

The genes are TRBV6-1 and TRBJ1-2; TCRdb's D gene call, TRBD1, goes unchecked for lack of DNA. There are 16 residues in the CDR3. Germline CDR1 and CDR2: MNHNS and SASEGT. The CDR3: CASSPLGTGATYGYTF.

The CDR3 region is CSARPGASSYNEQFF. The chain couples TRBV20-1 to TRBJ2-1; TCRdb names TRBD1, which stays unverified in the absence of DNA. The CDR3 loop spans 15 amino acids. CDR1 is DFQATT, CDR2 SNEGSKA, per germline (reference sequence).

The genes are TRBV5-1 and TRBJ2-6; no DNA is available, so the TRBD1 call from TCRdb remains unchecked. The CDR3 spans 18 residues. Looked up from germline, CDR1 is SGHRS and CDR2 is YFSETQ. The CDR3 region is CASSLESGGNSGANVLTF. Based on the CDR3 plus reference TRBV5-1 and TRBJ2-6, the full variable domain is KAGVTQTPRYLIKTRGQQVTLSCSPISGHRSVSWYQQTPGQGLQFLFEYFSETQRNKGNFPGRFSGRQFSNSRSEMNVSTLELGDSALYLCASSLESGGNSGANVLTFGAGSRLTVL.

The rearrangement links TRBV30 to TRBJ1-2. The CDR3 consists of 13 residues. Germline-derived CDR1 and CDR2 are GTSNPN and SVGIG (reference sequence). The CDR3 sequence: CAWTRGVNYGYTF.

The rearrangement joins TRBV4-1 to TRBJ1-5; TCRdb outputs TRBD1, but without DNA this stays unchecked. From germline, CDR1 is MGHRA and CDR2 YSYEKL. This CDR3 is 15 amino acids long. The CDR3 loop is CASSHGGYSNQPQHF.